These T cell receptor beta chains were read from a single sample in a study of shared clonotypes between healthy human individuals. Generated by immunoSEQ multiplex PCR, the TCRdb table keeps only in-frame clones and is missing some. Among millions of clones listed, over 90% were seen once. Material for sequencing was naive CD4+ T cells from PBMCs. The receptors derive from a man aged 18 to 29 in good health. Some clones in this sample may be carry-over from other donors' samples. Both conserved end residues are part of each CDR3. D genes are given only for firm matches. Part of the rows lack a size; the others show once, few, many or a class for expanded clones.

clone_size j_call cdr3_length d_call v_call cdr3_nt cdr3_aa
. TRBJ2-7 16 TRBD1 TRBV4-2 TGTGCCAGCAGCCAAGAGCGACAGGGGAGACTTTACGAGCAGTACTTC CASSQERQGRLYEQYF
once TRBJ1-1 14 TRBD1 TRBV5-1 TGCGCCAGCAGGGGGGACAGAACGAACACTGAAGCTTTCTTT CASRGDRTNTEAFF
once TRBJ2-7 15 TRBD1 TRBV6-5 TGTGCCAGCAGGAGGACAGGGTGGAGTACCTACGAGCAGTACTTC CASRRTGWSTYEQYF
. TRBJ1-5 13 . TRBV6-1 TGTGCCAGCAGCATAGGGAGAAATCAGCCCCAGCATTTT CASSIGRNQPQHF
. TRBJ2-7 12 . TRBV5-1 TGCGCCAGCAGCACGGACTTCTACGAGCAGTACTTC CASSTDFYEQYF
. TRBJ2-7 13 TRBD2 TRBV6-5 TGTGCCAGCAGAGATAGCGGGACCTACGAGCAGTACTTC CASRDSGTYEQYF
. TRBJ2-1 16 . TRBV4-2 TGTGCCAGCAGCCAATGGACTGGCGGGGACTACAATGAGCAGTTCTTC CASSQWTGGDYNEQFF
. TRBJ2-5 16 . TRBV5-1 TGCGCCAGCAGCTGGGCCCCGAGGGGTCCGAAAGAGACCCAGTACTTC CASSWAPRGPKETQYF
. TRBJ1-1 16 . TRBV19 TGTGCCAGTAGCCTTCAGGGAGGGGTCACGAACACTGAAGCTTTCTTT CASSLQGGVTNTEAFF
. TRBJ1-2 14 TRBD1 TRBV2 TGTGCCAGCAGTGACGGACAGGGGGGACGTGGCTACACCTTC CASSDGQGGRGYTF
. TRBJ1-2 13 . TRBV9 TGTGCCAGCAGCGAGGGGGAGGGTTATGGCTACACCTTC CASSEGEGYGYTF
. TRBJ1-1 16 TRBD1 TRBV10-3 TGTGCCATCAGTGAGTCGATCGGGACAGTGAACACTGAAGCTTTCTTT CAISESIGTVNTEAFF
. TRBJ2-3 13 TRBD2 TRBV19 TGTGCCAGTCTTCCGGGAGGAACAGATACGCAGTATTTT CASLPGGTDTQYF
once TRBJ2-1 17 . TRBV7-2 TGTGCCAGCAGCTCCAATAGTCCCTTTAGCTTAGTAGATGAGCAGTTCTTC CASSSNSPFSLVDEQFF
. TRBJ2-7 13 . TRBV30 TGTGCCTGGAGCCCGGGGGACCCACGTAAAGAGTACTTC CAWSPGDPRKEYF
. TRBJ2-1 15 . TRBV28 TGTGCCAGCAGTTTATCCGGCGCGGGCCACAATGAGCAGTTCTTC CASSLSGAGHNEQFF
. TRBJ2-1 17 TRBD2 TRBV4-3 TGCGCCAGCAGCTCGGTGGGGACTAGCGGCTCCTACAATGAGCAGTTCTTC CASSSVGTSGSYNEQFF
. TRBJ2-5 15 TRBD2 TRBV18 TGTGCCAGCTCACCGGGGACTAGCGGGAGAGAGACCCAGTACTTC CASSPGTSGRETQYF
. TRBJ1-5 15 . TRBV28 TGTGCCAGCGGGCCCCCGGGAGAGAAAAATCAGCCCCAGCATTTT CASGPPGEKNQPQHF
. TRBJ2-7 15 . TRBV4-2 TGTGCCAGCAGCCGATCCGATCCCAGCGGCTACGAGCAGTACTTC CASSRSDPSGYEQYF
. TRBJ2-3 12 . TRBV9 TGTGCCAGCAGCGTAGTCGGAGATACGCAGTATTTT CASSVVGDTQYF
once TRBJ2-7 14 . TRBV5-1 TGCGCCAGCAGCCCCACTTCCCCGCAGGACGAGCAGTACTTC CASSPTSPQDEQYF
. TRBJ1-1 13 . TRBV5-1 TGCGCCAGCAGCTTGAATATGAACACTGAAGCTTTCTTT CASSLNMNTEAFF
. TRBJ1-5 15 . TRBV28 TGTGCCAGCGCTCCGGACATGGGGAGCAATCAGCCCCAGCATTTT CASAPDMGSNQPQHF
. TRBJ2-2 15 . TRBV28 TGTGCCAGCAGGTCAGGGGATTGGGTCACCGGGGAGCTGTTTTTT CASRSGDWVTGELFF
. TRBJ2-7 16 . TRBV2 TGTGCCAGCAGTGAGGGTCCAGGAGTTACGGCCTACGAGCAGTACTTC CASSEGPGVTAYEQYF
. TRBJ1-5 12 . TRBV21-1 TGTGCCAGCTTAAGAATGGATCAGCCCCAGCATTTT CASLRMDQPQHF
. TRBJ1-1 12 . TRBV30 TGTGCCTGGAGTGACCGGGCCACTGAAGCTTTCTTT CAWSDRATEAFF
once TRBJ1-4 14 . TRBV15 TGTGCCACCAGCCTGGAGGGCAGACGTGAAAAACTGTTTTTT CATSLEGRREKLFF
. TRBJ2-5 13 . TRBV7-2 TGTGCCAGCAGCTTAAGGGAAGGAGAGACCCAGTACTTC CASSLREGETQYF
. TRBJ2-5 16 . TRBV7-7 TGTGCCAGCAGCCAGTCCCCCCCGGGGAACCAAGAGACCCAGTACTTC CASSQSPPGNQETQYF
. TRBJ1-1 12 . TRBV28 TGTGCCAGCAGTGGGACCCCTCAAGGAGCTTTCTTT CASSGTPQGAFF
. TRBJ1-1 14 . TRBV5-1 TGCGCCAGCAGCTTTTCGACGGAGAACACTGAAGCTTTCTTT CASSFSTENTEAFF
. TRBJ2-2 15 . TRBV7-8 TGTGCCAGCACGTTAGGGGCGGCCAACACCGGGGAGCTGTTTTTT CASTLGAANTGELFF
. TRBJ1-3 20 TRBD1 TRBV15 TGTGCCACCAGCAGAGATCTCCTATTCTTGTGGGACAGCTCTGGAAACACCATATATTTT CATSRDLLFLWDSSGNTIYF